The clone carrying this T cell receptor (beta chain) was seen a few times. Its antigen remains unidentified. Per the germline V gene, CDR1 is GTSNPN and CDR2 is SVGIG (reference sequence). Trimming took off 2 bases at V and 4 bases at J, with 8 bases between the two ends. The CDR3 consists of 12 residues. These data originate in a study of beta chain features in type 1 diabetes. Study observations and caveats: Moderate but significant shortening of TCRB CDR3s was recorded in all four CD4+ subsets from Type 1 diabetes patients. Short templates might get an advantage during PCR, and this would be equal in patients and controls.

The authors sorted CD4+ naive, central memory, regulatory and stem cell-like memory cells via CD45RO/CCR7/CD25/CD127/CD95/CD27. Sorting produced populations that all topped 98% purity. Expressed TCRB transcripts were sequenced because the isolated RNA had all been reverse transcribed beforehand. Deep immunoSEQ sequencing covered naive, central memory and regulatory T cell samples. The assay was immunoSEQ multiplex PCR, and TCRdb's table has in-frame clones only and misses some. The sample yields hundreds of thousands of clones, more than 13% seen once. Sequencing used naive CD4+ T cells from blood. The clonotype was recovered from a man aged 30 to 45 with type 1 diabetes. This chain joins TRBV30 and TRBJ1-1; D is ambiguous. The CDR3 DNA reads as TGTGCCTGGAGTTCATCGGGCACTGAAGCTTTCTTT. It is translated as CAWSSSGTEAFF.